The next 10 T cell receptor beta chains were all read from a single sample in a study of T-cell memory formation after mild COVID-19. In TCRdb, the 5' RACE reads were re-called with MiXCR into one record per CDR3 protein. The sample lists over 300,000 distinct CDR3 sequences; 20% to 25% were seen once. The sequencing input was PBMCs or a T cell subset sorted from them (not recorded which). These receptors were taken from a man aged 18 to 30 who had mild COVID-19 (a few samples of this study predate the infection). Cell type and time point are not known.

The sample holds one count of this clonotype. The V call is TRBV6-5, the J call TRBJ2-3, with 8 bases fitting TRBD1. V trimming: 7 bases; J trimming: 1 base; junction bases outside the gene matches: 1. The CDR3 covers 13 residues. Germline loops: CDR1 MNHEY, CDR2 SVGAGI. CDR3 sequence reads: CASMTGGTDTQYF. The DNA of the CDR3 is TGTGCCAGCATGACAGGGGGCACAGATACGCAGTATTTT.

The V call is TRBV10-3, the J call TRBJ2-1; a possible D gene is TRBD1 (6 bases). The CDR3 has 16 amino acids. Germline CDR1 and CDR2: ENHRY and SYGVKD. With 2 bases removed from V and 9 bases from J, the gap between germline ends came to 20 bases. The CDR3 protein is CAISEPSSRTALEQFF. The CDR3 nucleotides read TGTGCCATCAGTGAGCCCTCCAGTCGGACAGCGCTTGAGCAGTTCTTC.

In its sample, this clonotype was seen many times. The chain is built from TRBV5-1 and TRBJ1-2; 7 bases align to TRBD1. Germline-derived CDR1 and CDR2 are SGHRS and YFSETQ. Trimming at V came to 3 bases and at J to 4 bases, leaving 3 bases not matched to a gene. This CDR3 comprises 13 residues. The DNA of the CDR3 is TGCGCCAGCAGCTCCCGACAGGGCTATGGCTACACCTTC. Protein: CASSSRQGYGYTF.

The rearrangement joins TRBV10-3 to TRBJ2-3, with a possible D match to TRBD1 (6 bases). Trimming pared 3 bases from V and 3 bases from J, leaving 10 bases between. This CDR3 region has 14 residues. Germline loops: CDR1 ENHRY, CDR2 SYGVKD. For the CDR3, the DNA is TGTGCCATCAGTGAACAGGGAAGGACAGATACGCAGTATTTT. This codes for CAISEQGRTDTQYF.

The rearrangement links TRBV3-1 to TRBJ2-3, with a possible D match to TRBD1 (6 bases). Germline CDR1 reads LGHDT; CDR2 reads YNNKEL (reference sequence). This CDR3 region has 15 residues. The ends were cut back, 8 bases at V and 6 bases at J, with 21 bases in the middle. The CDR3: CASRGLGGQWDTQYF. In DNA form, the CDR3 reads TGTGCCAGCCGAGGACTTGGGGGCCAGTGGGATACGCAGTATTTT.

This rearrangement joins TRBV20-1 to TRBJ2-3; unclear D gene. Germline V lookup: CDR1 DFQATT, CDR2 SNEGSKA (reference sequence). CDR3 length: 11 residues. V was pared by 3 bases and J by 6 bases, with 7 bases between. For the CDR3, the DNA is TGCAGTGCTAGCCTCGAGGATACGCAGTATTTT. It codes for CSASLEDTQYF.

This clonotype was detected only a few times. This rearrangement joins TRBV12-3 or TRBV12-4 to TRBJ1-1; no reliable D call. CDR3 size: 13 residues. The ends were cut back, 4 bases at V and 2 bases at J, with 8 bases in the middle. The chain's CDR3 is CASSSSANTEAFF. The CDR3 coding sequence is TGTGCCAGCAGTTCATCGGCAAACACTGAAGCTTTCTTT.

This clonotype has a count of ten or more. This chain links TRBV5-1 with TRBJ2-2; 9 bases line up with TRBD1. The CDR3 is 15 residues long. The V gene end was trimmed by 4 bases and the J gene end by 7 bases; junction bases not matched to a gene: 8. Germline loops: CDR1 SGHRS, CDR2 YFSETQ. CDR3 nucleotide sequence: TGCGCCAGCAGCGTGGGACAGGGAGGGATCGGGGAGCTGTTTTTT. It is translated as CASSVGQGGIGELFF. The complete variable domain, with remaining parts taken from reference TRBV5-1 and TRBJ2-2, reads KAGVTQTPRYLIKTRGQQVTLSCSPISGHRSVSWYQQTPGQGLQFLFEYFSETQRNKGNFPGRFSGRQFSNSRSEMNVSTLELGDSALYLCASSVGQGGIGELFFGEGSRLTVL.

This sequence joins TRBV5-5 and TRBJ2-2, with TRBD2 as a possible D gene (6 bases). The V gene lost 2 bases and the J gene lost 7 bases, with 12 bases spanning the gap. There are 14 residues in the CDR3. The germline V gene has CDR1 SGHKS and CDR2 YYEKEE (reference sequence). This chain's CDR3 is CASSFGGSNGELFF. The CDR3 DNA sequence: TGTGCCAGCAGCTTCGGGGGATCGAACGGGGAGCTGTTTTTT.

This clonotype was recorded a few times. The V and J genes are TRBV4-2 and TRBJ2-7; the match to TRBD1 covers 9 bases. J was trimmed by 4 bases and V by 5 bases; bases with no gene match: 9. The CDR3 sequence is 15 residues long. The germline V gene encodes CDR1 LGHNA and CDR2 YNFKEQ. The CDR3 DNA follows: TGTGCCAGCAGCACCCGATCGACAGGGGGATACGAGCAGTACTTC. It specifies CASSTRSTGGYEQYF.